This is a list of T cell receptor beta chains from one sample in a study of blood T cell repertoires in COVID-19. Profiling relied on immunoSEQ multiplex PCR, and the TCRdb table lists in-frame clones only, not all of them. Among roughly 200,000 clones listed, around 90% were seen once. Specimen: peripheral blood. Receptor source: a man aged 50-59 years with acute or convalescent COVID-19. Each CDR3 is given with its conserved first and last residue. D genes are given only for firm matches. Not all rows give a size; the values are once, few, many and, for expanded clones, a class.

J gene	D gene	V gene	clone size	CDR3 DNA	CDR3 protein
TRBJ1-6	TRBD1	TRBV10-3	NA	TGTGCCATCAGTGTCCGGGACAGGGTGGATTCACCCCTCCACTTT	CAISVRDRVDSPLHF
TRBJ2-1	TRBD1	TRBV30	NA	TGTGCCTGGGACGACAGGGGCCACAATGAGCAGTTCTTC	CAWDDRGHNEQFF
TRBJ1-5	TRBD1	TRBV5-1	few	TGCGCCAGCAGCGCCGGGACAGGGGAAAATCAGCCCCAGCATTTT	CASSAGTGENQPQHF
TRBJ2-3	TRBD2	TRBV28	NA	TGTGCCAGCAGTTTTGTAGCGGGGAGTAAAGATACGCAGTATTTT	CASSFVAGSKDTQYF
TRBJ2-2	TRBD2	TRBV5-6	few	TGTGCCAGCAGCTTGAGACTAGCGGGGGGCTTCACCGGGGAGCTGTTTTTT	CASSLRLAGGFTGELFF
TRBJ1-6	TRBD1	TRBV19	NA	TGTGCCAGTAGTAGGACAGGTCCAAGACGGGACTCACCCCTCCACTTT	CASSRTGPRRDSPLHF
TRBJ1-2	NA	TRBV18	NA	TGTGCCAGCTCACCACCGTCGGGGTACACTAACTATGGCTACACCTTC	CASSPPSGYTNYGYTF
TRBJ1-6	NA	TRBV3-1/TRBV3-2	NA	TGTGCCAGCAGCCCCGAGGATATCGGAGCCAATTCACCCCTCCACTTT	CASSPEDIGANSPLHF
TRBJ1-4	TRBD1	TRBV7-2	NA	TGTGCCAGCAGCTGGACAGGGGGTAATGAAAAACTGTTTTTT	CASSWTGGNEKLFF
TRBJ1-4	NA	TRBV21-1	NA	TGTGCCAGCAACCCCCCCCAGGGAGGAAATGAAAAACTGTTTTTT	CASNPPQGGNEKLFF
TRBJ2-1	TRBD2	TRBV5-1	NA	TGCGCCAGCAGGGGCGGACTAGCGGGCTCCTACAATGAGCAGTTCTTC	CASRGGLAGSYNEQFF